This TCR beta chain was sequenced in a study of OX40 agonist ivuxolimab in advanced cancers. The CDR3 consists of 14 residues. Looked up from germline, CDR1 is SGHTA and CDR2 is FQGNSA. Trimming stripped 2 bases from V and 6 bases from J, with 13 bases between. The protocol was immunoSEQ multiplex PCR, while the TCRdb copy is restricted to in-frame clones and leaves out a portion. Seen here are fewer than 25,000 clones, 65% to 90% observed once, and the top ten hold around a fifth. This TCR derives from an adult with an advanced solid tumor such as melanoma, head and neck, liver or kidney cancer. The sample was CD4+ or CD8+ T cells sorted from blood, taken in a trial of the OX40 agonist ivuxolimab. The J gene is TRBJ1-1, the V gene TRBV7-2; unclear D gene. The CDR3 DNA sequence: TGTGCCAGCAGCTTAAGCGAGGAATGGCCTGAAGCTTTCTTT. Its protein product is CASSLSEEWPEAFF.